This T cell receptor (beta chain) was identified during a study of blood T cell repertoires in COVID-19. V gave up 2 bases and J gave up 2 bases; unmatched junction bases: 3. Germline V lookup: CDR1 SGHTS, CDR2 YDEGEE. The CDR3 has 15 residues. Repertoires were generated with immunoSEQ multiplex PCR, while TCRdb's copy carries only in-frame clones and drops some. This sample yields more than 40,000 clones, of which 65% to 85% are seen a single time; about 4% belongs to the top ten. The sequence was obtained from a man aged 50-59 years with active COVID-19. Sequencing was done on a sample of peripheral blood. The chain recombines TRBV5-8 with TRBJ2-1; 8 bases match TRBD2. The CDR3 sequence is CASSLWTSPYNEQFF. CDR3 DNA sequence: TGTGCCAGCAGCTTATGGACTAGCCCCTACAATGAGCAGTTCTTC.